The present T cell receptor beta chain was sequenced within a study of cytomegalovirus exposure and HLA in healthy donors. Whole-study context: A prior analysis found 117 million unique TCR beta sequences from some 190 million T cells.

In its sample, this clone was seen a few times. Antigen unknown. Use of 60 Vbeta and 13 Jbeta primers characterized the PCR. Produced via immunoSEQ multiplex PCR; TCRdb's table is partial and in-frame only. Of tens of thousands of clones in the sample, approximately 68% are singletons; the top ten hold approximately 10%. Looked up from germline, CDR1 is GTSNPN and CDR2 is SVGIG (reference sequence). This CDR3 has 12 residues. V lost 3 bases to trimming and J lost 10 bases, with 15 bases between them. The study, taken as a whole, reports: Accurate prediction of HLA-A and HLA-B alleles (for most subjects) was reportedly achieved from TCR beta sequences.

The chain combines TRBV30 with TRBJ1-1, with a possible D match to TRBD1 (6 bases). Material for sequencing was PBMCs. The receptor was isolated from a woman aged 25 to 39 in good health and CMV-seronegative. DNA of the CDR3: TGTGCCTGGAGGGGAGGGGGGAGAGGAGCTTTCTTT. Its translation: CAWRGGGRGAFF. Together with reference TRBV30 and TRBJ1-1, the CDR3 gives the full variable domain: SQTIHQWPATLVQPVGSPLSLECTVEGTSNPNLYWYRQAAGRGLQLLFYSVGIGQISSEVPQNLSASRPQDRQFILSSKKLLLSDSGFYLCAWRGGGRGAFFGQGTRLTVV.